Below, 19 T cell receptor beta chains from the same sample are listed, as sequenced in a study of immune characterization of retroperitoneal liposarcoma. TCRdb recomputed calls from the PCR reads with MiXCR, one row per CDR3 protein. In the table there are around 10,000 distinct CDR3 sequences, under 35% of which are singletons. Sequenced: tumor tissue. Receptor source: a female donor with retroperitoneal liposarcoma.

The rearrangement uses TRBV23-1 and TRBJ2-7, with 10 bases identical to TRBD1. TRBV23-1 is an open reading frame, and its role is uncertain. This CDR3 comprises 16 residues. Trimming took 3 bases from V and 1 from J; bases not matched to a gene: 6. CDR3 DNA sequence: TGCGCCAGCAGTCAGTCGGGACAGGGGACTTCCTACGAGCAGTACTTC. This codes for CASSQSGQGTSYEQYF.

This clonotype appeared a few times. A much larger clone differs by one base, so this may be a read error. The chain employs TRBV6-1 and TRBJ2-5, with TRBD1 as a possible D gene (6 bases). TRBJ2-1 explains the end of the DNA better; the J call may be wrong. Germline CDR1 reads MNHNS; CDR2 reads SASEGT. This CDR3 is built from 15 residues. CDR3 sequence (DNA): TGTGCCAGCAGTGCCCTACAGGGTTTGAGAGAGACCCAGTTCTTC. Translated, it gives CASSALQGLRETQFF.

V gene TRBV6-1 combines with J gene TRBJ2-1, with TRBD2 matching 8 bases. The CDR3 is made up of 15 amino acids. Germline CDR1 MNHNS, CDR2 SASEGT. The trim removed 2 bases at V and 7 bases at J, leaving 7 bases unmatched. In DNA, the CDR3 is TGTGCCAGCAGTGAATTTGTCGGGAGGGGAAATGAGCAGTTCTTC. Translating it yields CASSEFVGRGNEQFF.

The CDR3 spells CASSSAQGGVYEQYF. The CDR3 region has the DNA TGTGCCAGCAGCTCGGCGCAGGGCGGGGTTTACGAGCAGTACTTC. The chain combines TRBV28 with TRBJ2-5; D perhaps matches TRBD2 (6 bases). The DNA end favors TRBJ2-7, so the J call may be wrong. Germline loops: CDR1 MDHEN, CDR2 SYDVKM. The CDR3 sequence is 15 residues long.

The table lists this clonotype with a few counts. The chain joins TRBV10-2 to TRBJ2-5, with 8 bases lining up with TRBD2. The CDR3 sequence is 12 residues long. Germline V CDR1 and CDR2: WSHSY, SAAADI. V shed 6 bases, J shed 4 bases, and the junction held 1 base outside the gene matches. The CDR3: CASRAGGETQYF. The CDR3 region has the DNA TGCGCCAGCAGGGCGGGGGGAGAGACCCAGTACTTC.

This clonotype was counted only a few times. The rearrangement uses TRBV7-6 and TRBJ2-1; D is possibly TRBD1 or TRBD2 (6 bases each). Trimming took off 2 bases at V and 10 bases at J, with 9 bases between the two ends. Germline CDR1 is SGHVS and CDR2 is FNYEAQ. The CDR3 is 12 residues long. CDR3: CASSLSGGEQFF. CDR3 DNA sequence: TGTGCCAGCAGCTTATCCGGGGGCGAGCAGTTCTTC. Full variable domain (outside the CDR3, taken from reference TRBV7-6 and TRBJ2-1): GAGVSQSPRYKVTKRGQDVALRCDPISGHVSLYWYRQALGQGPEFLTYFNYEAQQDKSGLPNDRFSAERPEGSISTLTIQRTEQRDSAMYRCASSLSGGEQFFGPGTRLTVL.

At least ten counts were recorded for this clonotype. The chain recombines TRBV6-1 with TRBJ2-1; 8 bases map to TRBD2. The J call may be mistaken, given a closer DNA end match to TRBJ2-7. CDR3 length: 14 amino acids. Looked up from germline, CDR1 is MNHNS and CDR2 is SASEGT. CDR3 coding DNA: TGTGCCAGCACCCCCAGGGTCGGGGGGGACGAGCAGTACTTC. Protein: CASTPRVGGDEQYF.

The rearrangement uses TRBV11-1 and TRBJ2-1, with D perhaps matching TRBD1 or TRBD2 (5 bases each). The length of the CDR3 is 15 residues. V lost 5 bases to trimming and J lost 4 bases, with 15 bases between them. Germline V lookup: CDR1 SGHAT, CDR2 FQDESV (reference sequence). In DNA form, the CDR3 reads TGTGCCAGCAGCCCCCGGCGAGAGGGGTACAATGAGCAGTTCTTC. Amino acids: CASSPRREGYNEQFF.

The V and J genes are TRBV5-6 and TRBJ1-1; 9 bases align to TRBD1. In germline, CDR1 is SGHDT, CDR2 YYEEEE. The junction had 9 bases not matched to a gene; V was cut back by 5 bases and J by 7 bases. The CDR3 spans 14 residues. In nucleotides, the CDR3 is TGTGCCAGCAGTTCCGGGACAGGGACGGGTGAAGCTTTCTTT. Amino acid sequence: CASSSGTGTGEAFF.

This clonotype has a single count. The chain joins TRBV10-3 to TRBJ1-6; TRBD1 agrees at 7 bases. Germline trimming cut 6 bases from V and 5 bases from J; bases unmatched to any gene: 7. CDR1 and CDR2 (germline): ENHRY, SYGVKD. The CDR3 is 15 residues long. CDR3 DNA: TGTGCCATCAGCCCCACAGGGGATAATAATTCACCCCTCCACTTT. Translation gives CAISPTGDNNSPLHF.

This clonotype is labeled medium-sized. The V gene is TRBV6-1, the J gene TRBJ2-6; no definite D call. The CDR3 sequence is 16 residues long. Germline values: CDR1 MNHNS, CDR2 SASEGT. Trimming took 3 bases from V and 0 from J, leaving 9 bases between them. The CDR3 nucleotides read TGTGCCAGCAGTGAGGCGAGGCTCTCTGGGGCCAACGTCCTGACTTTC. It translates to CASSEARLSGANVLTF.

V gene TRBV6-1 combines with J gene TRBJ2-3, with no clear D. The CDR3 runs 12 residues. Trimming pared 3 bases from V and 6 bases from J, leaving 7 bases between. The germline gives CDR1 MNHNS, CDR2 SASEGT. CDR3 coding DNA: TGTGCCAGCAGTGAGGCTCTTGATACGCAGTATTTT. Protein: CASSEALDTQYF.

The chain combines TRBV11-3 with TRBJ2-1, with 16 bases fitting TRBD2. V dropped 1 base and J dropped 4; count of bases not matched to a gene: 4. Germline V gene lookup returns CDR1 SGHNT and CDR2 YENEEA. CDR3 length equals 18 residues. CDR3 nucleotide sequence: TGTGCCAGCAGCTTAGGGGGGACTAGCGGGAGGGTTTACAATGAGCAGTTCTTC. It translates to CASSLGGTSGRVYNEQFF.

The V call is TRBV7-6, the J call TRBJ2-4; D gene unclear. The CDR3 covers 12 residues. V lost 5 bases and J 13 bases, leaving 15 bases between the germline ends. Germline lookup yields CDR1 SGHVS and CDR2 FNYEAQ. The CDR3 spells CASSLLWNEQYF. The CDR3 coding sequence is TGTGCCAGCAGCCTCCTATGGAATGAGCAGTACTTC.

This clonotype was counted only a few times. The V gene is TRBV11-1, the J gene TRBJ2-1; TRBD2 matches at 8 bases. Germline V lookup: CDR1 SGHAT, CDR2 FQDESV (reference sequence). The V and J ends lost 5 bases and 10 bases, in that order; junction bases with no gene match: 10. The CDR3 contains 14 residues. The CDR3 coding sequence is TGTGCCAGCAGCCGGACTAGCAGAACCTACGAGCAGTTCTTC. Translated, it gives CASSRTSRTYEQFF. Complete variable domain (other parts from reference TRBV11-1 and TRBJ2-1): EAEVAQSPRYKITEKSQAVAFWCDPISGHATLYWYRQILGQGPELLVQFQDESVVDDSQLPKDRFSAERLKGVDSTLKIQPAELGDSAMYLCASSRTSRTYEQFFGPGTRLTVL.

Relative to its sample, this clonotype is medium-sized. V is TRBV6-1 and J is TRBJ2-1; 9 nucleotides line up with TRBD2. V gave up 7 bases and J gave up 5 bases; unmatched junction bases: 15. Germline CDR1 reads MNHNS; CDR2 reads SASEGT. The CDR3 spans 17 residues. This chain's CDR3 is CASTSFYSGSPNNEQFF. For the CDR3, the DNA is TGTGCCAGCACAAGTTTTTATAGCGGGAGTCCGAACAATGAGCAGTTCTTC.

This clonotype came up many times. This chain connects TRBV6-6 to TRBJ2-1; maybe TRBD1 (5 bases). The germline CDR1 and CDR2 sequences are MNHNY and SVGAGI (reference sequence). The CDR3 runs 15 residues. Trimming cost V 0 bases and J 10 bases, with 16 bases left between them. The CDR3 bases are TGTGCCAGCAGTTACTCTAGGGGCAACTCCTACGAGCAGTTCTTC. It is translated as CASSYSRGNSYEQFF.

This clonotype was counted ten times or more. J is TRBJ2-1 and V is TRBV12-3 or TRBV12-4; possible D gene TRBD2, 5 bases. CDR3 length: 18 amino acids. The V end lost 7 bases, the J end lost 0 bases, and 22 bases lay between the germline ends. In DNA form, the CDR3 reads TGTGCCAGCACCTTCCGGACCCGAGGGATTAGCTCCTACAATGAGCAGTTCTTC. It specifies CASTFRTRGISSYNEQFF.

The V and J genes are TRBV7-6 and TRBJ2-5; weak D call: TRBD1 (6 bases). This CDR3 is built from 17 residues. Germline loops: CDR1 SGHVS, CDR2 FNYEAQ. Between the trimmed V and J ends, which lost 5 bases and 11 bases, there was a span of 30 bases. The CDR3 bases are TGTGCCAGCAGCCCAGAGGACAGTGATTCATTCTACAATGAGCAGTACTTC. Protein: CASSPEDSDSFYNEQYF.